This entry lists 15 T cell receptor beta chains sequenced from one sample in a study of regulatory T cells in long-lasting Graves disease (TCRdb year 2021). Libraries were constructed by multiplex PCR. Sequenced using an Illumina HiSeq 4000. CDR3 regions were amplified by Arm-PCR with iRepertoire HTBI primers to construct TCR beta libraries. TCRdb passed the public sequencing reads through fastp at Q25 and MiXCR, retaining productive beta sequences. Each entry is one CDR3 protein sequence, shown with its most common DNA and genes. For this sample the table gives about 470,000 distinct CDR3 sequences, of which less than 25% were detected only once. The ten largest clones take up over 7.5% of the sample. The intended sense of this specimen's time point label: persistent/refractory GD, antithyroid drugs over 5 years with positive TRAb. For both TCR sequencing and RNA sequencing, RNA was extracted from PBMCs using TRIzol.

The material sequenced was peripheral blood mononuclear cells (PBMCs), taken when the disease was refractory, from a patient treated with antithyroid drugs. These receptor sequences come from a female donor with Graves disease.

J is TRBJ2-2 and V is TRBV6-5; D possibly corresponds to TRBD2 (5 bases). The germline V and J ends were trimmed by 4 bases and 6 bases, with 12 bases remaining between them. Germline V gene lookup returns CDR1 MNHEY and CDR2 SVGAGI. The CDR3 runs to 14 residues. The CDR3 nucleotides are TGTGCCAGCAGTTCCCTGAGGGCCGCCGGGGAGCTGTTTTTT. Translation: CASSSLRAAGELFF.

This clonotype occurred many times. The chain couples TRBV3-1 to TRBJ2-7, with D unclear. The germline V and J ends were trimmed by 2 bases and 0 bases, with 2 bases remaining between them. This CDR3 is 12 amino acids long. Germline lookup yields CDR1 LGHDT and CDR2 YNNKEL (reference sequence). The CDR3 is CASSQSSYEQYF. CDR3 DNA: TGTGCCAGCAGCCAAAGCTCCTACGAGCAGTACTTC.

V is TRBV11-1 and J is TRBJ2-7; D possibly uses TRBD1 or TRBD2 (5 bases each). Germline CDR1 is SGHAT and CDR2 is FQDESV (reference sequence). V was cut by 8 bases and J by 6 bases, with 5 bases left in between. This CDR3 is 9 amino acids long. The CDR3 protein is CASGTEQYF. In DNA form, the CDR3 reads TGTGCCAGCGGGACCGAGCAGTACTTC.

At least ten counts were recorded for this clonotype. The rearrangement links TRBV7-2 to TRBJ2-7, with a weak D call TRBD1 (6 bases). Trimming removed 5 bases from V and 6 bases from J, with 14 bases in between. Germline CDR1 is SGHTA and CDR2 is FQGNSA. CDR3 length: 13 amino acids. The CDR3 loop is CASSLFRGGEQYF. The CDR3 nucleotides are TGTGCCAGCAGCCTCTTCCGAGGGGGCGAGCAGTACTTC.

The CDR3 DNA follows: TGTGCCAGCAGGGGCGGACTAGCGGAAGACACAGATACGCAGTATTTT. Amino acids: CASRGGLAEDTDTQYF. The V call is TRBV28, the J call TRBJ2-3, with 10 bases that match TRBD2. Trimming at V came to 6 bases and at J to 2 bases, leaving 8 bases not matched to a gene. The CDR3 is 16 amino acids. CDR1 and CDR2 from the germline V gene are MDHEN and SYDVKM.

This clonotype was observed many times. V is TRBV6-1 and J is TRBJ2-7; unclear D gene. This CDR3 has 13 amino acids. CDR1 is MNHNS, CDR2 SASEGT, per germline. V shed 2 bases and J shed 6 bases, with 11 bases lying between them. CDR3 amino acids: CASSEILWGEQYF. DNA for the CDR3: TGTGCCAGCAGTGAAATACTTTGGGGCGAGCAGTACTTC.

The rearrangement joins TRBV14 to TRBJ2-2; no clear D gene. This CDR3 has 14 amino acids. Germline V gene lookup returns CDR1 SGHDN and CDR2 FVKESK. V dropped 1 base and J dropped 3 bases, with 6 bases sitting between them. The CDR3 DNA is TGTGCCAGCAGCCAAGTGTGGGACACCGGGGAGCTGTTTTTT. It yields the protein CASSQVWDTGELFF.

This sequence joins TRBV7-6 and TRBJ2-7; possible D gene TRBD2, 5 bases. The CDR3 covers 13 residues. In germline, CDR1 is SGHVS, CDR2 FNYEAQ. Trimming removed 1 base at V and 7 bases at J, with 11 bases between. This CDR3 is CASSLGPGEEQYF. In DNA, the CDR3 is TGTGCCAGCAGCTTAGGTCCCGGGGAGGAGCAGTACTTC.

At least ten counts were recorded for this clonotype. The chain recombines TRBV20-1 with TRBJ2-5; 7 bases line up with TRBD1. CDR3 size: 14 residues. Trimming at V came to 5 bases and at J to 7 bases, leaving 13 bases not matched to a gene. Looked up from germline, CDR1 is DFQATT and CDR2 is SNEGSKA (reference sequence). The CDR3 DNA reads TGCAGTGCTGGACCGGGACAGTCCTCGGGGACCCAGTACTTC. Protein sequence: CSAGPGQSSGTQYF.

This clonotype was found a few times. The chain recombines TRBV30 with TRBJ2-7; 9 bases are shared with TRBD2. CDR3 length equals 17 residues. V was pared by 0 bases and J by 0 bases, with 9 bases of the junction left unmatched. Germline V lookup: CDR1 GTSNPN, CDR2 SVGIG (reference sequence). CDR3: CAWSVASSGIVSYEQYF. The CDR3 region has the DNA TGTGCCTGGAGTGTAGCGTCTAGCGGGATTGTCTCCTACGAGCAGTACTTC.

Only a few counts were recorded for this clonotype. The chain combines TRBV7-2 with TRBJ2-7; D gene uncertain. This CDR3 spans 15 amino acids. Germline V gene sequence: CDR1 SGHTA, CDR2 FQGNSA. Trimming cost V 10 bases and J 9 bases, with 28 bases left between them. The CDR3 nucleotides read TGTGCCAACCCGAAGGTCAGACACTCCTACGAGTGGCAGTACTTC. It codes for CANPKVRHSYEWQYF.

This clonotype has at least ten counts. J is TRBJ2-1 and V is TRBV19; 9 bases match TRBD2. Germline lookup yields CDR1 LNHDA and CDR2 SQIVND (reference sequence). The CDR3 covers 16 residues. Trimming cost V 6 bases and J 0 bases; bases outside gene matches: 6. The CDR3, as DNA: TGTGCCAGTAGCCCGACTAGCGGTACCTCCTACAATGAGCAGTTCTTC. Amino acid sequence: CASSPTSGTSYNEQFF.

This clonotype showed up many times. This chain connects TRBV2 to TRBJ2-7; D is perhaps TRBD1 or TRBD2 (7 bases each). The germline CDR1 and CDR2 sequences are SNHLY and FYNNEI. The germline V and J ends were trimmed by 3 bases and 6 bases, with 15 bases remaining between them. The CDR3 is made up of 14 amino acids. The CDR3: CASSEYRGLFEQYF. CDR3 nucleotides: TGTGCCAGCAGTGAGTACAGGGGACTATTCGAGCAGTACTTC.

The chain recombines TRBV20-1 with TRBJ1-5; 9 positions match TRBD1. After removal of 8 bases from V and 5 bases from J, the junction contained 13 bases not matched to a gene. Per germline, CDR1 DFQATT and CDR2 SNEGSKA (reference sequence). The CDR3 length is 15 residues. The CDR3: CSTAAGQGTYQPQHF. The DNA of the CDR3 is TGCAGTACGGCGGCCGGACAGGGGACTTATCAGCCCCAGCATTTT.

The V and J genes are TRBV19 and TRBJ2-4, with 8 bases matching TRBD2. V shed 6 bases, J shed 6 bases, and the junction held 4 bases outside the gene matches. CDR1 is LNHDA, CDR2 SQIVND, per germline (reference sequence). The CDR3 loop spans 13 amino acids. CDR3 sequence reads: CASSTLAGNIQYF. The CDR3 DNA is TGTGCCAGTAGCACTCTAGCGGGAAACATTCAGTACTTC.